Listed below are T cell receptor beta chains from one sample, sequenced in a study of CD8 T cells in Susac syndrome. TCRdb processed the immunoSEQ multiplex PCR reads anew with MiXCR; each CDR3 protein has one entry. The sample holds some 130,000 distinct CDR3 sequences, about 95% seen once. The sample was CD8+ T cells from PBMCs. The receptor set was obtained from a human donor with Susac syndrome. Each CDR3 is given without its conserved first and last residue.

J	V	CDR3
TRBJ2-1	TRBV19	ASSKLAEQF
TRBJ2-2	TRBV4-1	ASSQVLLAGIIVLTGELF
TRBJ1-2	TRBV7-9	ASSFGLSGEVGGYT
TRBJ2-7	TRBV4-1	ASGPPGLVYEQY
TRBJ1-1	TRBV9	ASSDRDRGWSEAF
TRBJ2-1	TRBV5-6	ASSLEREQF
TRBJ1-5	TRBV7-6	ASSRRDNQPQH
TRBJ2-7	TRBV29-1	SVARGQTYEQY
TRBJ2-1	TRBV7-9	ASSPASTNEQF
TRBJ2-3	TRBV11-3	ASSSRTGGQEDTQY
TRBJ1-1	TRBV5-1	ASSLTDRRNTEAF
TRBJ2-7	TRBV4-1	ASSQDTGQGWYEQY
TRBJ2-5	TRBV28	ASRRDRGRETQY
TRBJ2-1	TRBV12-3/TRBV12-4	ASSPLSVHEQF
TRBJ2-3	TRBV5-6	ASSPLRQDSTDTQY
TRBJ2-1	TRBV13	ASSLGLVGYNEQF
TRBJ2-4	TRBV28	ASSLSEWGNIQY
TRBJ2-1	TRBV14	ASSQRRGLAGGSTLNNEQF
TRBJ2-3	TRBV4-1	ASSPETGGIGDTQY
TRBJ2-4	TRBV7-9	ASSPSIGVNIQY
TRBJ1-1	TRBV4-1	ASSQARYTEAF
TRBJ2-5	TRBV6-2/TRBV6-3	ASSYDALETQY
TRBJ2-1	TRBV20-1	SAVGASGYNEQF
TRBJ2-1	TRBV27	ASSLAIGNEQF
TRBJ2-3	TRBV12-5	ASGFQPGGYTDTQY
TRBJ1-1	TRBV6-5	ASTPGGHTEAF
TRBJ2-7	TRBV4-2	ASSPGRSGAPYEQY
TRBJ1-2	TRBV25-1	ASSEGGGGYT
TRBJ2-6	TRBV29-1	SVDEGTGANVLT
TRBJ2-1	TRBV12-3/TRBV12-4	ASSLTSLPQF
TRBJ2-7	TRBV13	ASSLGRGTYEQY
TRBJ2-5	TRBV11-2	ASSSHRGGTPETQY
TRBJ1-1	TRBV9	ASSVDSITEAF
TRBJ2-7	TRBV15	ATEPADGTGVYEQY
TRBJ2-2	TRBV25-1	ASSEGAVIQNTGELF
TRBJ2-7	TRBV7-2	ASSLLVLAGAYEQY
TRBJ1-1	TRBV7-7	ASSSAGWSEAF
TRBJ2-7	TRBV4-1	ASSQAGTGVYEQY
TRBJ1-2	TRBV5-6	ASSPGTGVGYT
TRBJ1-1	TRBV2	ASRDTENTEAF
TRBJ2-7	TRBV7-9	ASSQGTGLKREQY
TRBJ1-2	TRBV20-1	SASRGTSYGYT
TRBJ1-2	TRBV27	ASSTGDHGYT
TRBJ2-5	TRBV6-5	ASSSIRGVKETQY
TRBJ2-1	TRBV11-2	ASSPDVYNEQF
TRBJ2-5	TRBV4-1	ASSQDTGGGETQY
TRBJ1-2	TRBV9	ASSALQGADGYT
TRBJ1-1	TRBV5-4	ASRGITGMNTEAF
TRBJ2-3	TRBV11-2	ASSLGGMGTDTQY
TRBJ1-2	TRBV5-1	ASSLEKNYGYT
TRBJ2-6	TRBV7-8	ASSVTAFPSGANVLT
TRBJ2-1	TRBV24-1	ATSDRGGYNEQF